This T cell receptor (beta chain) was profiled in a study of shared clonotypes between healthy human individuals. General study findings and limits: Shared clonotypes: approximately 5% naive CD4, under 4% naive CD8, less than 2.5% memory CD4, approximately 0.4% memory CD8.

The table lists this clone with a count of one. Its antigen is unknown. Data came from immunoSEQ multiplex PCR; TCRdb stores just in-frame clones and leaves some out. The sample includes about 2.4 million clones, roughly 93% of them seen just once. The V gene lost 6 bases and the J gene lost 2 bases, with 12 bases spanning the gap. CDR1 and CDR2 (germline): LNHDA, SQIVND (reference sequence). This CDR3 spans 14 amino acids. The source is a man younger than 35 in good health. Some clones in this sample may be carry-over from other donors' samples. The material sequenced was naive CD4+ T cells from PBMCs. Subset described: CD45RA+ positively selected. The chain has TRBV19 and TRBJ2-3; maybe TRBD2 (6 bases). The CDR3 DNA is TGTGCCAGTAGACTAGCTCCCCACACAGATACGCAGTATTTT. Translated, it gives CASRLAPHTDTQYF.